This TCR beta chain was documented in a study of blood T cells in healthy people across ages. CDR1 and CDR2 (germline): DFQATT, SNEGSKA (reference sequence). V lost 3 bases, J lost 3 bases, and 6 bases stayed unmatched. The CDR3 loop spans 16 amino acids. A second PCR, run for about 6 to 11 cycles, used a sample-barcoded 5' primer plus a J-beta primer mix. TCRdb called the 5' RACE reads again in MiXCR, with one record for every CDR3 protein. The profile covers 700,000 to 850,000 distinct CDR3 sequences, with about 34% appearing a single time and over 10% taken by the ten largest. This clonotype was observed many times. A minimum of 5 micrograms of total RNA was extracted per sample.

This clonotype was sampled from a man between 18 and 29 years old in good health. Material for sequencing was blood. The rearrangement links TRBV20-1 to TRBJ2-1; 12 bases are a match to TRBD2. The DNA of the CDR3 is TGCAGTGCTAGGCCCACTAGCGGGGGGATCTACAATGAGCAGTTCTTC. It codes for CSARPTSGGIYNEQFF.